The clone carrying this T cell receptor (beta chain) came up a few times. Its antigen remains unidentified. TCRdb fed the 5' RACE reads into MiXCR, producing one record per CDR3 protein. The table shows roughly 180,000 distinct CDR3 sequences, with 9.8% occurring only once. The data stem from a study of CD8 T cells in ankylosing spondylitis. General study findings and limits: Previously reported in reactive arthritis synovial fluid and blood were some of the motif variants. Within ankylosing spondylitis blood, a TCR beta motif made up of roughly eight highly homologous variants appeared to be characteristic. Enrichment of disease-linked clones was reportedly significant in matched ankylosing spondylitis synovial fluid.

Germline CDR1 MGHRA, CDR2 YSYEKL. The CDR3 extends over 14 amino acids. V lost 4 bases and J 3 bases, leaving 12 bases between the germline ends. This clonotype was sampled from a female donor with ankylosing spondylitis or in good health (not recorded which). The chain is built from TRBV4-1 and TRBJ1-2, with D possibly matching TRBD1 (5 bases). The sequenced material came from blood, either unsorted or a sorted T cell fraction (not recorded which). CDR3 sequence reads: CASSPPGYYYGYTF. CDR3 bases: TGCGCCAGCAGCCCCCCAGGGTACTACTATGGCTACACCTTC.